This T cell receptor (beta chain) is from a study of T cell responses to AZD1222 COVID-19 vaccine. Overall study context: Second-dose schedules of about 4 or about 12 weeks were combined.

This table comes from immunoSEQ multiplex PCR, and its TCRdb copy is limited to in-frame clones, with some not included. This table has around 140,000 clones, over 75% appearing once. The germline V and J ends were trimmed by 6 bases and 1 base, with 9 bases remaining between them. Germline values: CDR1 MNHEY, CDR2 SVGAGI. This CDR3 is 13 amino acids long. With regard to this clone: Its antigen is not identified.

Study-level points and caveats: Following two doses of AZD1222, Spike-specific TCR breadth and depth rose. Nearly half of spike-specific TCRs reportedly target unmutated variant regions. Spike-spanning, vaccine-associated CD4 TCRs were dominant at 160-218 and 743-854.

The receptor was derived from an adult in good health. The chain employs TRBV6-5 and TRBJ1-1; D unclear. Sequencing was performed on peripheral blood, taken on day 0 of AZD1222 vaccination. The CDR3 loop reads CASRRTGNTEAFF. CDR3 sequence (DNA): TGTGCCAGCAGGCGGACGGGGAACACTGAAGCTTTCTTT.